This T cell receptor (beta chain) was sequenced during a study of neurological immune-mediated disorders. Study-wide points: CDR3 amino acid sequences found in expanded clones were never shared across subjects, suggesting private repertoires in all groups.

The study built sorted libraries from 1 million CD4+ or CD8+ T cells. TCRdb itself ran the 5' RACE reads through MiXCR, one entry per CDR3 protein. The sample shows tens of thousands of distinct CDR3 sequences, over 5.5% of them seen only once. There are many counts of this clonotype. What it binds is not known. V lost 4 bases and J lost 4; bases outside the gene matches: 5. CDR1 and CDR2 from the germline V gene are MNHEY and SVGAGI. The CDR3 has 14 residues. The clonotype originates from a man younger than 35 in good health. The sequenced sample consisted of CD8+ T cells from blood. The chain combines TRBV6-5 with TRBJ1-1; 8 bases match TRBD1. CDR3 amino acids: CASSFGQGTTEAFF. The CDR3 DNA follows: TGTGCCAGCAGTTTCGGACAGGGCACCACTGAAGCTTTCTTT.